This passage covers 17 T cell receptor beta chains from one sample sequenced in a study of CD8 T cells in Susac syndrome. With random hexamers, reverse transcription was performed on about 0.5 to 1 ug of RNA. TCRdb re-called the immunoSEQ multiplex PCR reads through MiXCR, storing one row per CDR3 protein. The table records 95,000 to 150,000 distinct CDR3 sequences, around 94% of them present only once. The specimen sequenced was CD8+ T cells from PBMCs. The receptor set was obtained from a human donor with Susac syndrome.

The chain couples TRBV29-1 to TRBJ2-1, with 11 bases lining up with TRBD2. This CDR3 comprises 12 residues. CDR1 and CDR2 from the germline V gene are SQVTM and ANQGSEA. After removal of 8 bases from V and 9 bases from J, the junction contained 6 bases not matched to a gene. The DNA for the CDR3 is TGCAGCAGTCTAGCGGGAGGCGCTGAGCAGTTCTTC. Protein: CSSLAGGAEQFF.

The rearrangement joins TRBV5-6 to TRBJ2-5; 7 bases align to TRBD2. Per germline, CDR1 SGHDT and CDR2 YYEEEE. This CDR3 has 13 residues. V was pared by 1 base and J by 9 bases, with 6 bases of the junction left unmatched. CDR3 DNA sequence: TGTGCCAGCAGCTTGAGTGCAGCGGGGTCCCAGTACTTC. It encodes CASSLSAAGSQYF.

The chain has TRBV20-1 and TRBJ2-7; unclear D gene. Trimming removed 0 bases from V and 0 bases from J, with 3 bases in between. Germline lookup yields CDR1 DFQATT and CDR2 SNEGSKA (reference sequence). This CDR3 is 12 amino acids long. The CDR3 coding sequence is TGCAGTGCTAGAGACATCTCCTACGAGCAGTACTTC. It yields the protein CSARDISYEQYF.

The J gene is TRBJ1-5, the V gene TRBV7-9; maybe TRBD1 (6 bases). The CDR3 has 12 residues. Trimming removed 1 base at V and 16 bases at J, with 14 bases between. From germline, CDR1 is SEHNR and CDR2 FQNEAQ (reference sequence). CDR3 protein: CASSLVGGNFHF. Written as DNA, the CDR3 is TGTGCCAGCAGCTTAGTCGGGGGCAATTTCCATTTT.

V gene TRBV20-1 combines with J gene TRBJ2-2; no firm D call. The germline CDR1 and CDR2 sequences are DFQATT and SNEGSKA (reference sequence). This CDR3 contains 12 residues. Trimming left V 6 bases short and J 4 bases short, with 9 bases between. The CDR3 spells CSAEVSTGELFF. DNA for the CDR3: TGCAGTGCCGAAGTGTCCACCGGGGAGCTGTTTTTT.

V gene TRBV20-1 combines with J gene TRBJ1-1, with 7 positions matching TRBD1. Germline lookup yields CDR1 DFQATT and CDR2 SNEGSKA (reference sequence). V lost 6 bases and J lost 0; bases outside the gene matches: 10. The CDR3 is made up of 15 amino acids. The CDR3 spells CSARVAQGVNTEAFF. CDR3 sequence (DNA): TGCAGTGCGCGGGTAGCCCAGGGGGTGAACACTGAAGCTTTCTTT.

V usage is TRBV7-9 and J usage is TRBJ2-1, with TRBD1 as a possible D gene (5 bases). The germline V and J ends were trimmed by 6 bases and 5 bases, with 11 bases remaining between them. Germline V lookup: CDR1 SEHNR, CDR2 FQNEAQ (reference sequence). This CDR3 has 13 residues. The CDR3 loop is CASSGQGNNEQFF. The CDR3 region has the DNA TGTGCCAGCAGTGGGCAGGGAAACAATGAGCAGTTCTTC.

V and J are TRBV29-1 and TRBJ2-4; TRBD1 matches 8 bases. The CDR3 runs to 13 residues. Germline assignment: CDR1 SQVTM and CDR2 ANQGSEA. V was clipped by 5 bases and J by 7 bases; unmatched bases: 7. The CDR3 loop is CSVSTGVSNIQYF. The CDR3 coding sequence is TGCAGCGTTTCGACAGGGGTCAGCAACATTCAGTACTTC.

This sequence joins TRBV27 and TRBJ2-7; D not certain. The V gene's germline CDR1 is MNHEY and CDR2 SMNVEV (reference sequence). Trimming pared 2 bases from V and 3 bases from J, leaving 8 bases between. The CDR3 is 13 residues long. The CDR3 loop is CASSLGLNYEQYF. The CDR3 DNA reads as TGTGCCAGCAGTTTAGGCCTAAACTACGAGCAGTACTTC.

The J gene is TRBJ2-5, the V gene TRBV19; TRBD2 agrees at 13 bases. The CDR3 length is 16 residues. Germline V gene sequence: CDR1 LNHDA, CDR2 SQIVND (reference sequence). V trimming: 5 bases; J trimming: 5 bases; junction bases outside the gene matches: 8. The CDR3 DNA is TGTGCCAGTAGTTCGACTAGCGGGGGGCCAGGTGAGACCCAGTACTTC. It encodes CASSSTSGGPGETQYF.

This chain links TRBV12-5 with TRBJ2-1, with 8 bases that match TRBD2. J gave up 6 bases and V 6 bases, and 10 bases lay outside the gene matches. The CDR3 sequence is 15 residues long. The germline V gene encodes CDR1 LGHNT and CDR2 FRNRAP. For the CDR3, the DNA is TGTGCTAGTGGAAAAGCGGGAGAGGGGGTCAATGAGCAGTTCTTC. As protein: CASGKAGEGVNEQFF.

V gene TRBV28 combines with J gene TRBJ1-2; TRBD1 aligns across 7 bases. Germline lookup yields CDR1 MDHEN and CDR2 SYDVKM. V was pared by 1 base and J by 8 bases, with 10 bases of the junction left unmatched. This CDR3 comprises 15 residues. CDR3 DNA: TGTGCCAGCAGTTTATTGGAGGACAGGCTGCGGGGCTACACCTTC. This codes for CASSLLEDRLRGYTF.

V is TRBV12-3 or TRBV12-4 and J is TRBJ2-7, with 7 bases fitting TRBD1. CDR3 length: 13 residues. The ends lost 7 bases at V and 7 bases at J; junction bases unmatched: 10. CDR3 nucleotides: TGTGCCAGCAAGGCGACAGGGCACGTGGAGCAGTACTTC. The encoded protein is CASKATGHVEQYF.

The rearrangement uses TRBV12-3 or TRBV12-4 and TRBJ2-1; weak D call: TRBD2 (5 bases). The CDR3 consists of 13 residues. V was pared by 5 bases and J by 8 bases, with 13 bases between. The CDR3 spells CASSLGGRYEQFF. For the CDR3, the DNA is TGTGCCAGCAGTCTCGGCGGGCGATATGAGCAGTTCTTC.

The CDR3 region has the DNA TGTGCCAGCAGGATCGGACTAGCGGCTATGAAAGAGACCCAGTACTTC. As protein: CASRIGLAAMKETQYF. This chain joins TRBV6-1 and TRBJ2-5, with 10 bases aligning to TRBD2. Germline V gene lookup returns CDR1 MNHNS and CDR2 SASEGT. This CDR3 has 16 amino acids. J was trimmed by 3 bases and V by 6 bases; bases with no gene match: 10.

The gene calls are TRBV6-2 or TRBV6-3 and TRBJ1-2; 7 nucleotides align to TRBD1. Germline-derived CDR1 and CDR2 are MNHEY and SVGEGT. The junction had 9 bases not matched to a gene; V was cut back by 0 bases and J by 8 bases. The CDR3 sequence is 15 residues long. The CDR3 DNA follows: TGTGCCAGCAGTTACTCCGACAGGGAGGCGGAGGGCTACACCTTC. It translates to CASSYSDREAEGYTF.

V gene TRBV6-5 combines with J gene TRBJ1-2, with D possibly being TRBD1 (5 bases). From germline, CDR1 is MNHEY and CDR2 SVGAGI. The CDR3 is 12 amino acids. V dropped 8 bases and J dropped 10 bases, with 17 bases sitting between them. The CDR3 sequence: CASRAEGLVYTF. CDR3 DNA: TGTGCCAGCCGCGCGGAGGGACTCGTCTACACCTTC.